This T cell receptor beta chain was profiled in a study of blood T cells in healthy people across ages. This clonotype was observed a few times. Its specificity is unknown. Study results and caveats: One million T cells yielded diversity estimates that were considered underestimates.

The germline CDR1 and CDR2 sequences are ENHRY and SYGVKD. The CDR3 is 13 amino acids. With 6 bases removed from V and 3 bases from J, the gap between germline ends came to 8 bases. For the second PCR, which ran for 7 to 11 cycles, a sample-barcoded 5' primer and a J-beta primer mix were used. Using its own MiXCR run on the 5' RACE reads, TCRdb lists one record per CDR3 protein. The sample lists some 1.8 million distinct CDR3 sequences; about 39% were seen once. This TCR was sampled from a human donor in good health. Sequenced sample: blood. The chain recombines TRBV10-3 with TRBJ2-2; D call uncertain. The CDR3 here is CAISFSDTGELFF. CDR3 bases: TGTGCCATCAGCTTCTCGGACACCGGGGAGCTGTTTTTT.